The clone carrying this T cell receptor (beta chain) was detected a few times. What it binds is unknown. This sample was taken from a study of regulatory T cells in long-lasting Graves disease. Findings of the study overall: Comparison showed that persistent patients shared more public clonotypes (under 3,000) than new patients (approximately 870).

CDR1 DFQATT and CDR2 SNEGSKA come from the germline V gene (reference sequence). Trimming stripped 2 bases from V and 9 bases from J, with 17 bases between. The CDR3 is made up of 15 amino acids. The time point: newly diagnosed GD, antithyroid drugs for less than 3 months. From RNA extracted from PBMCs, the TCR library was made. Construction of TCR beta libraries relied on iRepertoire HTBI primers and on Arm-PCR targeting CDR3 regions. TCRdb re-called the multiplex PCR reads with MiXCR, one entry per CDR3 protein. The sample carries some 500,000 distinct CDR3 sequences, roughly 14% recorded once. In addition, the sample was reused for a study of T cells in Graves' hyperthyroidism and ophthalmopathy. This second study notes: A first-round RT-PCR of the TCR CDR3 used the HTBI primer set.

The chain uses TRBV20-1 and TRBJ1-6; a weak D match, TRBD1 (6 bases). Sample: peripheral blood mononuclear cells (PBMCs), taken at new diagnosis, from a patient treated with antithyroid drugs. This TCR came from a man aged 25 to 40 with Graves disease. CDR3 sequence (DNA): TGCAGTGCTAGAACGGACAGCTCGATGAGTTCACCCCTCCACTTT. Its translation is CSARTDSSMSSPLHF.